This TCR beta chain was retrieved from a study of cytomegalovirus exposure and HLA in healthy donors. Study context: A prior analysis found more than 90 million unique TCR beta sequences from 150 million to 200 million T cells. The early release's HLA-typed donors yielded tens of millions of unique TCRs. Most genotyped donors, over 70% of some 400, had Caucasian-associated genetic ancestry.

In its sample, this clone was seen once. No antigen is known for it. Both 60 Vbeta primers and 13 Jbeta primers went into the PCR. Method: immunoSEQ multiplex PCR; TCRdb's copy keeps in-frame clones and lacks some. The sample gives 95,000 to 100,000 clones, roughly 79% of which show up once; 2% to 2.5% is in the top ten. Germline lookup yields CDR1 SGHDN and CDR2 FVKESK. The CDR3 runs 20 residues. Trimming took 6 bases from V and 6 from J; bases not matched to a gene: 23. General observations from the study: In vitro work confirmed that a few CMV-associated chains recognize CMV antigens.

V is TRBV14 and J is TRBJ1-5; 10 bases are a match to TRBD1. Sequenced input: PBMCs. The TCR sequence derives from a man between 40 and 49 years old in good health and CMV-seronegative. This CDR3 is CASRQQYEGTGEIRGQPQHF. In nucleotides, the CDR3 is TGTGCCAGCAGACAACAATACGAGGGGACAGGGGAGATCAGGGGTCAGCCCCAGCATTTT.